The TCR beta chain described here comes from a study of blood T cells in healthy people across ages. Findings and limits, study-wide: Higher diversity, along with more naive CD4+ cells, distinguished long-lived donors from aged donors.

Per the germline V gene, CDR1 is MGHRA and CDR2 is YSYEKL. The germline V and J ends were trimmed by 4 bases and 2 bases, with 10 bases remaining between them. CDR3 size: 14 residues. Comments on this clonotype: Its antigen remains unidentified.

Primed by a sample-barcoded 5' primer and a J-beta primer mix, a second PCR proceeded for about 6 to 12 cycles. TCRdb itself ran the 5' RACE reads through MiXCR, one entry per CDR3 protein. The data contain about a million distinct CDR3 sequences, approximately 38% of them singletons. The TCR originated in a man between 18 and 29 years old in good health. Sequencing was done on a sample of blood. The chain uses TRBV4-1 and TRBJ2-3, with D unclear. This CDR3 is CASSPRSSTDTQYF. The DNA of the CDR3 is TGCGCCAGCAGCCCGCGGTCCTCCACAGATACGCAGTATTTT.